The 7 T cell receptor beta chains below come from one sample, sequenced in a study of T-cell reconstitution after alpha-beta-depleted transplantation in children. Unique molecular identifiers were incorporated when the TCRbeta library was constructed. A single record per CDR3 protein comes from TCRdb applying MiXCR to the PCR reads. The table includes about a million distinct CDR3 sequences, 25% to 30% detected once. Here the sequenced sample was PBMCs, mostly from graft donor cells, taken 360 days after TCRalphabeta/CD19-depleted stem cell transplant. These receptors were collected from a boy in the first two years of life who had a stem cell transplant for SCID, so the T cells may come from the graft donor.

The chain combines TRBV4-3 with TRBJ2-7; TRBD2 agrees at 9 bases. CDR3 length: 15 amino acids. Germline-derived CDR1 and CDR2 are LGHNA and YSLEER. J was trimmed by 6 bases and V by 0 bases; bases with no gene match: 6. CDR3 in amino acids: CASSQDWGLASEQYF. CDR3 nucleotides: TGCGCCAGCAGCCAAGATTGGGGACTAGCAAGCGAGCAGTACTTC.

This clonotype turned up a few times. The chain carries TRBV7-3 and TRBJ2-5; D unresolved. The CDR3 has 13 residues. V lost 0 bases, J lost 3 bases, and 5 bases lay in between. Germline CDR1 reads SGHTA; CDR2 reads FQGTGA. The CDR3 loop reads CASSLTPKETQYF. The CDR3 DNA follows: TGTGCCAGCAGCTTAACCCCGAAAGAGACCCAGTACTTC.

This chain joins TRBV28 and TRBJ2-1, with TRBD2 identical over 14 bases. CDR1 and CDR2 from the germline V gene are MDHEN and SYDVKM. The CDR3 loop spans 17 amino acids. After removal of 5 bases from V and 1 base from J, the junction contained 4 bases not matched to a gene. CDR3 DNA: TGTGCCAGCAGTACGGGACTAGCGGGGGATTCCTACAATGAGCAGTTCTTC. It specifies CASSTGLAGDSYNEQFF. Filled out from reference TRBV28 and TRBJ2-1, the complete variable domain reads DVKVTQSSRYLVKRTGEKVFLECVQDMDHENMFWYRQDPGLGLRLIYFSYDVKMKEKGDIPEGYSVSREKKERFSLILESASTNQTSMYLCASSTGLAGDSYNEQFFGPGTRLTVL.

This rearrangement joins TRBV15 to TRBJ1-5; the D gene is possibly TRBD1 (5 bases). From germline, CDR1 is LNHNV and CDR2 YYDKDF (reference sequence). This CDR3 comprises 14 residues. V was shortened by 1 base and J by 1 base, with 5 bases between the two germline ends. The CDR3 bases are TGTGCCACCAGCAGAGGACAGAGCAATCAGCCCCAGCATTTT. Translation: CATSRGQSNQPQHF.

There are a few counts of this clonotype. The genes are TRBV10-3 and TRBJ2-3, with 11 bases that match TRBD1. Germline CDR1 ENHRY, CDR2 SYGVKD. The CDR3 is 19 amino acids. V trimming: 4 bases; J trimming: 2 bases; junction bases outside the gene matches: 14. CDR3 region: CAISVSPRDRGVFTDTQYF. The CDR3 DNA reads as TGTGCCATCAGTGTCTCACCTCGGGACAGGGGGGTTTTCACAGATACGCAGTATTTT.

The chain combines TRBV11-2 with TRBJ2-1; 12 bases fit TRBD2. The CDR3 length is 18 residues. Germline CDR1 is SGHAT and CDR2 is FQNNGV. V shed 2 bases and J 8 bases; nucleotides not matched to a gene: 13. The CDR3, as DNA: TGTGCCAGCAGCTTATTTTCGTCCGGGACTAGCGGGCGGGATGAGCAGTTCTTC. Amino acid sequence: CASSLFSSGTSGRDEQFF.

The chain carries TRBV12-3 or TRBV12-4 and TRBJ2-6, with TRBD1 identical over 7 bases. With V trimmed by 6 bases and J by 2 bases, 4 bases remained unmatched. This CDR3 has 15 residues. The DNA of the CDR3 is TGTGCCAGCAGGACAGGGACCGCTGGGGCCAACGTCCTGACTTTC. This sequence encodes CASRTGTAGANVLTF.